The rows below give T cell receptor beta chains drawn from one sample of a study of early T cells in non-severe SARS-CoV-2 infection. Via MiXCR, TCRdb re-called the 5' RACE reads, giving one row per CDR3 protein. The sample carries roughly 57,000 distinct CDR3 sequences, less than 15% recorded once. Sequenced here: whole blood, sampled at baseline. Receptor source: an adult who was a healthcare worker with PCR-confirmed SARS-CoV-2 infection or an uninfected control (not recorded which). CDR3s include the opening cysteine and the closing phenylalanine or tryptophan. D genes are given only for firm matches. Expanded clones are given a class, and other clones once, few, many or no size at all.

J,V,D,size,CDR3,DNA
TRBJ2-3,TRBV5-6,-,many,CASSPNGGRTDTQYF,TGTGCCAGCAGCCCTAACGGGGGACGAACAGATACGCAGTATTTT
TRBJ1-4,TRBV27,-,-,CASSLDRATNEKLFF,TGTGCCAGCAGTCTCGACAGAGCAACTAATGAAAAACTGTTTTTT
TRBJ2-7,TRBV29-1,TRBD2,many,CSVTVRGGREGHEQYF,TGCAGCGTGACGGTCAGGGGCGGGAGGGAAGGACACGAGCAGTACTTC
TRBJ2-7,TRBV30,TRBD2,many,CAWTSERGSYEQYF,TGTGCCTGGACTTCCGAGCGGGGCTCCTACGAGCAGTACTTC
TRBJ2-1,TRBV7-6,TRBD2,few,CASSSVRGDYHQFF,TGTGCCAGCAGCTCCGTGCGGGGGGACTACCATCAGTTCTTC
TRBJ1-6,TRBV12-3/TRBV12-4,-,-,CASSLKSVNSPLHF,TGTGCCAGCAGTTTGAAGTCAGTTAATTCACCCCTCCACTTT
TRBJ2-7,TRBV28,-,few,CASSLGGAVSYEQYF,TGTGCCAGCAGCTTGGGTGGAGCCGTCTCCTACGAGCAGTACTTC
TRBJ2-7,TRBV4-3,-,many,CASSQESRGAYEQYF,TGCGCCAGCAGCCAAGAATCAAGAGGCGCCTACGAGCAGTACTTC
TRBJ2-7,TRBV18,TRBD1,once,CASSPRDLIGQDVYGQYF,TGTGCCAGCTCACCACGCGATCTTATAGGACAGGACGTTTACGGGCAGTACTTC
TRBJ2-2,TRBV2,-,-,CASTPGLNTGELFF,TGTGCCAGCACCCCGGGATTGAACACCGGGGAGCTGTTTTTT
TRBJ1-4,TRBV12-3/TRBV12-4,TRBD1,-,CASLAGDRGPTNEKLFF,TGTGCCAGCCTAGCCGGGGACAGGGGCCCAACTAATGAAAAACTGTTTTTT
TRBJ2-3,TRBV7-6,-,few,CASSRTGTGEGTQYF,TGTGCCAGCAGTCGTACCGGGACGGGGGAAGGTACGCAGTATTTT
TRBJ2-2,TRBV4-3,TRBD2,many,CASSQQAGGNTGELFF,TGCGCCAGCAGCCAACAAGCGGGAGGAAATACCGGGGAGCTGTTTTTT
TRBJ2-7,TRBV5-6,TRBD1,-,CASSLFGTDRGFTYEQYF,TGTGCCAGCAGCTTATTCGGGACCGACAGGGGGTTTACCTACGAGCAGTACTTC
TRBJ1-4,TRBV5-4,-,many,CASSSSDVELEKLFF,TGTGCCAGCAGCTCCTCGGACGTGGAGCTTGAAAAACTGTTTTTT
TRBJ2-7,TRBV14,-,few,CASSQDWDGSYEQYF,TGTGCCAGCAGCCAAGATTGGGACGGCTCCTACGAGCAGTACTTC
TRBJ2-6,TRBV6-5,TRBD1,-,CASRPTGVGANVLTF,TGTGCCAGCAGGCCGACAGGGGTCGGGGCCAACGTCCTGACTTTC
TRBJ1-3,TRBV7-6,-,few,CASSSPGQGNTIYF,TGTGCCAGCAGCTCTCCGGGACAAGGAAACACCATATATTTT
TRBJ2-1,TRBV9,TRBD2,few,CASSGPGLAASYNEQFF,TGTGCCAGCAGCGGCCCCGGACTAGCGGCCTCCTACAATGAGCAGTTCTTC
TRBJ2-2,TRBV4-3,-,few,CASSQEGGGELFF,TGCGCCAGCAGCCAAGAGGGAGGCGGGGAGCTGTTTTTT
TRBJ1-5,TRBV4-1,TRBD1,-,CASSLTPGTGDNQPQHF,TGCGCCAGCAGCTTAACCCCGGGGACAGGGGATAATCAGCCCCAGCATTTT
TRBJ2-5,TRBV20-1,TRBD2,-,CSASVYLAGGQETQYF,TGCAGTGCTAGTGTCTATCTAGCGGGAGGACAAGAGACCCAGTACTTC
TRBJ1-1,TRBV6-1,TRBD1,many,CASHGQGTEAFF,TGTGCCAGCCACGGACAGGGCACTGAAGCTTTCTTT
TRBJ1-1,TRBV5-1,-,-,CASSFGLPNTEAFF,TGCGCCAGCAGCTTCGGCCTCCCGAACACTGAAGCTTTCTTT
TRBJ1-2,TRBV5-1,-,-,CASSLVWYDYGYTF,TGCGCCAGCAGCTTGGTGTGGTATGACTATGGCTACACCTTC
TRBJ2-3,TRBV25-1,TRBD2,many,CASSELAGTTDTQYF,TGTGCCAGCAGTGAACTAGCGGGGACCACAGATACGCAGTATTTT
TRBJ2-7,TRBV6-5,TRBD2,few,CASRTWGGDDEQYF,TGTGCCAGCAGGACCTGGGGGGGGGATGACGAGCAGTACTTC
TRBJ2-2,TRBV7-2,-,many,CASSLGPGPNTGELFF,TGTGCCAGCAGCTTAGGGCCGGGGCCGAACACCGGGGAGCTGTTTTTT
TRBJ2-7,TRBV4-1,-,few,CASSQFYREAEQYF,TGCGCCAGCAGCCAGTTTTACAGGGAGGCCGAGCAGTACTTC
TRBJ1-1,TRBV6-2/TRBV6-3,-,-,CASSLNRQVMNTEAFF,TGTGCCAGCAGTTTAAACCGACAGGTCATGAACACTGAAGCTTTCTTT
TRBJ2-1,TRBV5-4,TRBD2,few,CASAHPGRAGYNEQFF,TGTGCCAGCGCCCACCCGGGGAGGGCGGGGTACAATGAGCAGTTCTTC
TRBJ1-5,TRBV5-1,TRBD1,many,CASSTGQGNQPQHF,TGCGCCAGCAGCACCGGACAGGGCAATCAGCCCCAGCATTTT
TRBJ1-4,TRBV25-1,-,few,CASSERVANEKLFF,TGTGCCAGCAGTGAAAGGGTAGCTAATGAAAAACTGTTTTTT
TRBJ2-6,TRBV9,-,-,CASSVEGRSSGANVLTF,TGTGCCAGCAGCGTAGAGGGCAGGAGCTCTGGGGCCAACGTCCTGACTTTC
TRBJ1-2,TRBV6-6,-,-,CASSNFDSFYGYTF,TGTGCCAGCAGTAACTTCGACAGCTTCTATGGCTACACCTTC
TRBJ2-1,TRBV7-2,TRBD2,few,CASSLEYGSGAYNEQFF,TGTGCCAGCAGCTTAGAATACGGCAGCGGGGCTTACAATGAGCAGTTCTTC
TRBJ2-1,TRBV15,TRBD2,-,CATSRDGTGGPDEQFF,TGCGCCACCAGCAGAGATGGAACGGGGGGGCCCGATGAGCAGTTCTTC
TRBJ2-3,TRBV7-9,TRBD1,few,CASSLQGSTDTQYF,TGTGCCAGCAGTTTACAGGGGAGCACAGATACGCAGTATTTT
TRBJ2-1,TRBV3-1,TRBD2,-,CASSVGTSGGQGEQFF,TGTGCCAGCAGCGTCGGGACTAGCGGGGGGCAGGGTGAGCAGTTCTTC
TRBJ1-4,TRBV5-4,-,many,CASSLWPMSTDEKLFF,TGTGCCAGCAGCTTGTGGCCGATGAGTACTGATGAAAAACTGTTTTTT
TRBJ2-5,TRBV5-4,-,many,CASSRRGLLQETQYF,TGTGCCAGCAGCAGAAGGGGACTTCTACAAGAGACCCAGTACTTC
TRBJ2-2,TRBV5-1,TRBD1,-,CASTMGDSSNTGELFF,TGCGCCAGCACCATGGGGGACAGCTCGAACACCGGGGAGCTGTTTTTT
TRBJ1-1,TRBV12-3/TRBV12-4,-,many,CASSLALQMNTEAFF,TGTGCCAGCAGTTTAGCGCTACAAATGAACACTGAAGCTTTCTTT
TRBJ1-2,TRBV6-6,TRBD1,many,CASSHSTGVYGYTF,TGTGCCAGCAGTCACTCGACAGGGGTGTACGGCTACACCTTC
TRBJ2-7,TRBV7-2,-,few,CASSPSVSYEQYF,TGTGCCAGCAGCCCCAGTGTTTCCTACGAGCAGTACTTC